This T cell receptor (beta chain) was identified during a study of cytomegalovirus exposure and HLA in healthy donors. The CDR3 runs 16 residues. Germline V gene lookup returns CDR1 KGHSH and CDR2 LQKENI. The PCR ran on 60 Vbeta and 13 Jbeta primers. TCRdb keeps only in-frame clones here, not all; method: immunoSEQ multiplex PCR. The table lists 110,000 to 150,000 clones, around four fifths of them singletons. Findings and limits, study-wide: Productive rates of about 87% or about 30% were seen for most TCR beta V segments in an earlier analysis. In all likelihood, a cluster of highly shared sequence variants was a sequencing artifact.

Of note for this clone: The antigen is not known. A read error may account for a junction end that differs from germline.

The TCR originated in a middle-aged woman in good health and CMV-seronegative. Sequenced material: PBMCs. V and J are TRBV18 and TRBJ2-3, with 11 bases identical to TRBD2. The chain's CDR3 is CASSPPLAGGTDTQYF. In DNA form, the CDR3 reads TGTGCCAGCTCCCCACCACTAGCGGGGGGCACAGATACGCAGTATTTT.